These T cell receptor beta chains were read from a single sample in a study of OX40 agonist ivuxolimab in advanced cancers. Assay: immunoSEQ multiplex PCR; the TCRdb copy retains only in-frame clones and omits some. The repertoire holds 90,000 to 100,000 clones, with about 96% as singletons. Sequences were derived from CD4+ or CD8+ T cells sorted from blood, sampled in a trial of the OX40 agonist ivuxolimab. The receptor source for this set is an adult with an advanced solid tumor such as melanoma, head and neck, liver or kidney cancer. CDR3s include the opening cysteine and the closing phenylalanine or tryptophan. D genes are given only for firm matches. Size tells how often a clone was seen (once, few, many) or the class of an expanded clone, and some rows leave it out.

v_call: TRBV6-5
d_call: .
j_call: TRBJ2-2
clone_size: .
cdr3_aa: CASSSQGGGAGELFF
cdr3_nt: TGTGCCAGCAGTTCACAGGGAGGGGGGGCCGGGGAGCTGTTTTTT

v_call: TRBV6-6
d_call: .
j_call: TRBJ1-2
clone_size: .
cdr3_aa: CASSYPDENYGYTF
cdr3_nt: TGTGCCAGCAGTTACCCGGACGAAAACTATGGCTACACCTTC

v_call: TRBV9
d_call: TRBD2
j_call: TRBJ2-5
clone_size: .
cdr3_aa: CASSADGGAGETQYF
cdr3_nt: TGTGCCAGCAGCGCCGACGGGGGGGCCGGGGAGACCCAGTACTTC

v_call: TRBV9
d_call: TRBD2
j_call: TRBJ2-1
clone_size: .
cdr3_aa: CASSLTPPSGGRNEQFF
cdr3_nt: TGTGCCAGCAGCCTCACACCCCCGAGCGGGGGTCGCAATGAGCAGTTCTTC

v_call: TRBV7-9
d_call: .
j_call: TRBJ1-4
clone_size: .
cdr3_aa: CASSSEEGREKLFF
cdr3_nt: TGTGCCAGCAGCTCCGAAGAAGGGAGAGAAAAACTGTTTTTT

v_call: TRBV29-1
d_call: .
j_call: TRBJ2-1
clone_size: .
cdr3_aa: CSVDMRGQHNEQFF
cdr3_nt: TGCAGCGTTGATATGCGGGGACAGCACAATGAGCAGTTCTTC

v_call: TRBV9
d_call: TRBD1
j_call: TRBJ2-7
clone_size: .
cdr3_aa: CASSVAPTGPYEQYF
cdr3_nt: TGTGCCAGCAGCGTAGCGCCGACAGGGCCCTACGAGCAGTACTTC

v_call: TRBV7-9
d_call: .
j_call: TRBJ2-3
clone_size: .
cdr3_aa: CASSLGVGTDTQYF
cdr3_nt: TGTGCCAGCAGCTTAGGGGTAGGAACAGATACGCAGTATTTT

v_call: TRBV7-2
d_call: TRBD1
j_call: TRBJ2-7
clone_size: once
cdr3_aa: CASSSLRDRARHEQYF
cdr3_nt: TGTGCCAGCAGCAGCCTCCGGGACAGGGCTCGCCACGAGCAGTACTTC

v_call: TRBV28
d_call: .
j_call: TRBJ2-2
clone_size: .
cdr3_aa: CASSKSTNTGELFF
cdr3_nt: TGTGCCAGCAGTAAATCAACGAACACCGGGGAGCTGTTTTTT

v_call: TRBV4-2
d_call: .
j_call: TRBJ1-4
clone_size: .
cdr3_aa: CASSQEGRQGYEKLFF
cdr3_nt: TGTGCCAGCAGCCAAGAAGGAAGGCAGGGGTATGAAAAACTGTTTTTT

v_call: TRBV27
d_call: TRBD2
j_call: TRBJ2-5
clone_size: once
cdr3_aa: CASSTLAGGQETQYF
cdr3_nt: TGTGCCAGCAGTACATTAGCGGGAGGGCAAGAGACCCAGTACTTC

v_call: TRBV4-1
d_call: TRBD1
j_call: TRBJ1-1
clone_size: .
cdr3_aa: CASSQEGQLNTEAFF
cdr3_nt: TGCGCCAGCAGCCAAGAGGGACAGCTGAACACTGAAGCTTTCTTT

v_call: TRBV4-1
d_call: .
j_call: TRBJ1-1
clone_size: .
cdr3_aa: CASSQGVGNTEAFF
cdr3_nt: TGCGCCAGCAGCCAGGGTGTAGGAAACACTGAAGCTTTCTTT

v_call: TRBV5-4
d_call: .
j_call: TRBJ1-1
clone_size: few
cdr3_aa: CASSLAGLGRDTEAFF
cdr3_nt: TGTGCCAGCAGCTTGGCGGGGCTTGGAAGGGACACTGAAGCTTTCTTT

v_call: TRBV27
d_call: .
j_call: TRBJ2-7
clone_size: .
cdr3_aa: CASSWGGTVGEQYF
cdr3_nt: TGTGCCAGCAGTTGGGGGGGGACAGTCGGCGAGCAGTACTTC

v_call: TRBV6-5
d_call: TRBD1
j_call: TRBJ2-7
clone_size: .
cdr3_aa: CASSPSTGGNYEQYF
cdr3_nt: TGTGCCAGCAGTCCCTCCACAGGGGGGAACTACGAGCAGTACTTC

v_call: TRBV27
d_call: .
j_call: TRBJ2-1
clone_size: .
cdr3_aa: CASRAGPEYNEQFF
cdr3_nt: TGTGCCAGCAGGGCGGGACCAGAGTACAATGAGCAGTTCTTC

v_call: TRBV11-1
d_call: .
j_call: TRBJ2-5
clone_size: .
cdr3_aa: CASSLAGGPYETQYF
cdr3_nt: TGTGCCAGCAGCTTAGCGGGGGGGCCATACGAGACCCAGTACTTC

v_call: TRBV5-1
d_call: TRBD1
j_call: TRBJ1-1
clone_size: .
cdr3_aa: CASSQTGGFTEAFF
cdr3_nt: TGCGCCAGCAGCCAGACAGGGGGGTTCACTGAAGCTTTCTTT

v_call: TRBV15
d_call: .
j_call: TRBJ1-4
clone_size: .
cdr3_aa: CATGPVRNEKLFF
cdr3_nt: TGTGCCACCGGGCCGGTAAGAAATGAAAAACTGTTTTTT

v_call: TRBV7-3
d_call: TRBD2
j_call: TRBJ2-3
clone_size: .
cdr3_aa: CASSSGLAGAWDTQYF
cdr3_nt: TGTGCCAGCAGCTCGGGACTAGCGGGAGCTTGGGATACGCAGTATTTT

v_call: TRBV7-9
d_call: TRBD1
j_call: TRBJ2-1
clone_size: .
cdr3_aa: CASSIPGQVYNEQFF
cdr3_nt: TGTGCCAGCAGCATTCCCGGACAGGTTTACAATGAGCAGTTCTTC

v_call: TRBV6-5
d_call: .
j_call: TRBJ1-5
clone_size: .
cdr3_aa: CASSLMAQPQHF
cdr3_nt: TGTGCCAGCAGTCTAATGGCCCAGCCCCAGCATTTT

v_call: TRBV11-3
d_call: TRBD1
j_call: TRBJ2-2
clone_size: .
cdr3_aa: CASSTPRGRLFF
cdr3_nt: TGTGCCAGCAGCACACCGAGGGGGCGGCTGTTTTTT

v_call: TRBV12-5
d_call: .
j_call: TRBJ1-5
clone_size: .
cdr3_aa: CASGFWGGNQPQHF
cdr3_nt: TGTGCTAGTGGTTTCTGGGGTGGCAATCAGCCCCAGCATTTT

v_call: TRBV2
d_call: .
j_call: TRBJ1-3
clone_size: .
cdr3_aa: CASSPSPGPRHSGNTIYF
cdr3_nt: TGTGCCAGCAGCCCTTCCCCGGGACCGCGACACTCTGGAAACACCATATATTTT

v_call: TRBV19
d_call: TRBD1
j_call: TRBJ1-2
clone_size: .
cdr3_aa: CASSNSGQADGYTF
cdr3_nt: TGTGCCAGTAGTAACTCGGGACAGGCGGATGGCTACACCTTC

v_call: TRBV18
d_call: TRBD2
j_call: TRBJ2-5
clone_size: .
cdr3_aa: CASSPLIAGGSGETQYF
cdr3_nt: TGTGCCAGCTCACCGTTAATAGCGGGAGGCTCTGGAGAGACCCAGTACTTC

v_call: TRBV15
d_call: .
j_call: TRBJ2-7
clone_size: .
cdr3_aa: CATSPSRLDAYEQYF
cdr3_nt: TGTGCCACCAGCCCCAGCCGACTGGACGCCTACGAGCAGTACTTC

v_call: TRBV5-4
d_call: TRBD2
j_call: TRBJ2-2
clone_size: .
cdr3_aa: CAIPIGGVTGELFF
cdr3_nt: TGTGCCATCCCGATCGGGGGGGTCACCGGGGAGCTGTTTTTT

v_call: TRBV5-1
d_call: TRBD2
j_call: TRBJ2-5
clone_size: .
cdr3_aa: CASSTTSGRLETQYF
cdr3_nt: TGCGCCAGCAGCACTACTAGCGGGAGGTTGGAGACCCAGTACTTC

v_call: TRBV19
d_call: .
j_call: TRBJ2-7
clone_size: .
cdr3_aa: CASSIAEGLGGYEQYF
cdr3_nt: TGTGCCAGTAGTATTGCAGAAGGACTGGGGGGATACGAGCAGTACTTC

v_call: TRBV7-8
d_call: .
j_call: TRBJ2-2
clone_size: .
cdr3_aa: CASSFPRGAGELFF
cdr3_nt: TGTGCCAGCAGCTTCCCACGAGGTGCCGGGGAGCTGTTTTTT

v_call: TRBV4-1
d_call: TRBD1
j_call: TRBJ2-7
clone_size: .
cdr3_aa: CASSPTGNEQYF
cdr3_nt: TGCGCCAGCAGCCCGACAGGGAACGAGCAGTACTTC

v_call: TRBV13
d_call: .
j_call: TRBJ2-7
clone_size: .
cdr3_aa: CASSLDRGNEQYF
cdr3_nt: TGTGCCAGCAGCTTAGATCGAGGGAACGAGCAGTACTTC

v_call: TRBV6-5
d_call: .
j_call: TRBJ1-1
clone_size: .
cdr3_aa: CASSYSAQTEAFF
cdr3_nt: TGTGCCAGCAGTTACTCGGCCCAAACTGAAGCTTTCTTT

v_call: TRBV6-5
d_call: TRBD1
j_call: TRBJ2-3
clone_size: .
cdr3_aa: CASTGQGPTDTQYF
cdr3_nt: TGTGCCAGCACCGGACAGGGTCCCACAGATACGCAGTATTTT

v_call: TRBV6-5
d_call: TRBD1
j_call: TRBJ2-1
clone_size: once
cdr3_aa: CASSFGTEANEQFF
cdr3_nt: TGTGCCAGCAGTTTCGGGACAGAAGCTAATGAGCAGTTCTTC

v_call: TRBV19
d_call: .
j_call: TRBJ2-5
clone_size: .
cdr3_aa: CASSIRGETQYF
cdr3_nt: TGTGCCAGTAGTATCCGGGGGGAGACCCAGTACTTC

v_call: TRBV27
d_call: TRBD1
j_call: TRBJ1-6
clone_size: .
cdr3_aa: CASSATGGYRSPLHF
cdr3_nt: TGTGCCAGCAGTGCGACAGGGGGTTACCGTTCACCCCTCCACTTT

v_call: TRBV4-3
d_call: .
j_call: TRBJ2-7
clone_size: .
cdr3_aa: CASSQDRVATYEQYF
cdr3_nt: TGCGCCAGCAGCCAAGATAGAGTCGCGACCTACGAGCAGTACTTC

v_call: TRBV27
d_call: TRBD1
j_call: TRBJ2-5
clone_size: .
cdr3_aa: CASSFGQGEGQYF
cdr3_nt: TGTGCCAGCAGTTTTGGACAGGGCGAAGGCCAGTACTTC

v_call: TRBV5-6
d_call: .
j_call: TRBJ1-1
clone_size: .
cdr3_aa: CASSLGGSNTEAFF
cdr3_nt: TGTGCCAGCAGCTTGGGTGGCTCAAACACTGAAGCTTTCTTT

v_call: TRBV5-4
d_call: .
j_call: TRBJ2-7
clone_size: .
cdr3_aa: CASSLIGYEIEQYF
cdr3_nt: TGTGCCAGCAGCTTGATAGGGTATGAAATCGAGCAGTACTTC

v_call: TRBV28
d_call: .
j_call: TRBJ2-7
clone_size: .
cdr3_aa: CASFPVGSYEQYF
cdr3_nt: TGTGCCAGCTTCCCCGTCGGCTCCTACGAGCAGTACTTC

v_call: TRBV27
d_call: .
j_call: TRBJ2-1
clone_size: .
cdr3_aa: CASSLRLSSYNEQFF
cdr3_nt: TGTGCCAGCAGTTTGCGGTTGAGCTCCTACAATGAGCAGTTCTTC

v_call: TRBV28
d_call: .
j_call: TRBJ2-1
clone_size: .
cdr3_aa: CASSRDTSRDNEQFF
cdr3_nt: TGTGCCAGCAGTCGGGACACCTCGAGAGACAATGAGCAGTTCTTC

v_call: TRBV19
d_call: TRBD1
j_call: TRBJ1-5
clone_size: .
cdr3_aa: CASSTPGQGAGQPQHF
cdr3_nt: TGTGCCAGTAGTACTCCGGGACAGGGGGCAGGTCAGCCCCAGCATTTT

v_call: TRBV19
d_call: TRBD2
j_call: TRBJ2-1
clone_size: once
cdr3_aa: CASSIGLAGVGDEQFF
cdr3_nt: TGTGCCAGTAGTATAGGGCTAGCGGGAGTAGGGGATGAGCAGTTCTTC

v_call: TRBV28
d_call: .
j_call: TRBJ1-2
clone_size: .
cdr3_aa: CASSWGGYGYTF
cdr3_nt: TGTGCCAGCAGCTGGGGGGGATATGGCTACACCTTC

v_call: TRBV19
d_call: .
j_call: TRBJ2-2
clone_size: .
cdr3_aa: CASSNGNTGELFF
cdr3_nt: TGTGCCAGTAGTAACGGGAACACCGGGGAGCTGTTTTTT

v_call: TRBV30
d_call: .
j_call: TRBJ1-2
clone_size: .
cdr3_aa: CAWSVAMGLNYGYTF
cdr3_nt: TGTGCCTGGAGTGTGGCTATGGGCCTTAACTATGGCTACACCTTC